This T cell receptor beta chain was retrieved from a study of T cells in Graves' hyperthyroidism and ophthalmopathy. General study results and limits: By a 13 V-J model, ophthalmopathy was set apart from stable hyperthyroidism.

Of note for this clonotype: No antigen is known for it.

Patients with uncontrolled infections, other autoimmune diseases, pregnancy or lactation were excluded. There were TCR beta CDR3 regions amplified from RNA transcripts. The HTBI primer set was used in a first-round RT-PCR of the TCR CDR3. TCRdb processed the multiplex PCR reads anew with MiXCR; each CDR3 protein has one entry. This table has 730,000 or so distinct CDR3 sequences, approximately 19% appearing once. The source material was blood. The receptor's source is a woman aged 50 to 60 with Graves' hyperthyroidism that later progressed to Graves' ophthalmopathy.

The CDR3: CASSSGQGSGYTF. The DNA for the CDR3 is TGTGCCAGCAGTTCGGGACAGGGGTCTGGCTACACCTTC. V gene TRBV11-2 combines with J gene TRBJ1-2; TRBD1 matches at 10 bases. This CDR3 is built from 13 residues. Germline V gene sequence: CDR1 SGHAT, CDR2 FQNNGV. J gave up 7 bases and V 6 bases, and 5 bases lay outside the gene matches.